These T cell receptor beta chains were read from a single sample in a study of T cell responses to AZD1222 COVID-19 vaccine. The data were produced by immunoSEQ multiplex PCR, yet TCRdb's version contains in-frame clones alone and is incomplete. The sample includes some 170,000 clones, about 91% of them seen just once. The material was peripheral blood, obtained 28 days after the second AZD1222 dose. The receptors stem from an adult who received the AZD1222 COVID-19 vaccine. Each CDR3 is given without its conserved first and last residue. Fields, in order: V gene, J gene, CDR3 protein.

v_gene: TRBV5-1
j_gene: TRBJ1-2
CDR3aa: ASRTGTGGSGYT

v_gene: TRBV9
j_gene: TRBJ1-2
CDR3aa: ASSARQGRGYGYT

v_gene: TRBV19
j_gene: TRBJ1-4
CDR3aa: ASSRDRASNEKLF

v_gene: TRBV28
j_gene: TRBJ1-1
CDR3aa: ASSLGGADTEAF

v_gene: TRBV18
j_gene: TRBJ2-3
CDR3aa: ASSLGTGITDTQY

v_gene: TRBV13
j_gene: TRBJ1-6
CDR3aa: ASSLRGDKHNSPLH

v_gene: TRBV30
j_gene: TRBJ1-5
CDR3aa: AWNRGTNQPQH

v_gene: TRBV4-1
j_gene: TRBJ1-3
CDR3aa: ASSQTPGGGWGRTIY

v_gene: TRBV21-1
j_gene: TRBJ2-5
CDR3aa: ASSKMPDQETQY

v_gene: TRBV3-1/TRBV3-2
j_gene: TRBJ2-4
CDR3aa: ASSQTSGFGKNIQY

v_gene: TRBV5-1
j_gene: TRBJ1-1
CDR3aa: ASSLYSGTGTEAF

v_gene: TRBV21-1
j_gene: TRBJ2-5
CDR3aa: ASSKGEQGQETQY

v_gene: TRBV6-5
j_gene: TRBJ1-2
CDR3aa: ASTEGQGGLAGYT

v_gene: TRBV27
j_gene: TRBJ2-3
CDR3aa: ASSSPREPDTQY

v_gene: TRBV13
j_gene: TRBJ2-1
CDR3aa: ASSSQGLAFYNEQF

v_gene: TRBV19
j_gene: TRBJ1-6
CDR3aa: ASSNRISQNSPLH

v_gene: TRBV7-9
j_gene: TRBJ1-1
CDR3aa: ASSSEEYTEAF

v_gene: TRBV6-1
j_gene: TRBJ2-7
CDR3aa: ASSDGQSYEQY

v_gene: TRBV5-1
j_gene: TRBJ1-2
CDR3aa: ASSLTSWDRGHSNYGYT

v_gene: TRBV18
j_gene: TRBJ1-5
CDR3aa: ASSPGGNQPQH

v_gene: TRBV2
j_gene: TRBJ1-1
CDR3aa: ASRFWVSAEAF

v_gene: TRBV5-6
j_gene: TRBJ1-4
CDR3aa: ASSRGAAANEKLF

v_gene: TRBV5-4
j_gene: TRBJ1-1
CDR3aa: ASSLQGLDTEAF

v_gene: TRBV2
j_gene: TRBJ2-5
CDR3aa: ASSDRGQTIGTQY

v_gene: TRBV30
j_gene: TRBJ1-1
CDR3aa: AWMRVRDRGLGAF

v_gene: TRBV6-5
j_gene: TRBJ1-1
CDR3aa: ASTPRVHTEAF

v_gene: TRBV9
j_gene: TRBJ2-5
CDR3aa: ASSVGASGQETQY

v_gene: TRBV5-4
j_gene: TRBJ1-1
CDR3aa: ASSFAKNTGGRAEAF

v_gene: TRBV19
j_gene: TRBJ1-2
CDR3aa: ASSLFDDREYGYT

v_gene: TRBV10-3
j_gene: TRBJ1-5
CDR3aa: AISDSGGGQPQH

v_gene: TRBV9
j_gene: TRBJ2-3
CDR3aa: ASSVVGASTDTQY

v_gene: TRBV30
j_gene: TRBJ1-2
CDR3aa: AWSTGSNYGYT

v_gene: TRBV9
j_gene: TRBJ1-2
CDR3aa: ASSVGTGAYVNYGYT